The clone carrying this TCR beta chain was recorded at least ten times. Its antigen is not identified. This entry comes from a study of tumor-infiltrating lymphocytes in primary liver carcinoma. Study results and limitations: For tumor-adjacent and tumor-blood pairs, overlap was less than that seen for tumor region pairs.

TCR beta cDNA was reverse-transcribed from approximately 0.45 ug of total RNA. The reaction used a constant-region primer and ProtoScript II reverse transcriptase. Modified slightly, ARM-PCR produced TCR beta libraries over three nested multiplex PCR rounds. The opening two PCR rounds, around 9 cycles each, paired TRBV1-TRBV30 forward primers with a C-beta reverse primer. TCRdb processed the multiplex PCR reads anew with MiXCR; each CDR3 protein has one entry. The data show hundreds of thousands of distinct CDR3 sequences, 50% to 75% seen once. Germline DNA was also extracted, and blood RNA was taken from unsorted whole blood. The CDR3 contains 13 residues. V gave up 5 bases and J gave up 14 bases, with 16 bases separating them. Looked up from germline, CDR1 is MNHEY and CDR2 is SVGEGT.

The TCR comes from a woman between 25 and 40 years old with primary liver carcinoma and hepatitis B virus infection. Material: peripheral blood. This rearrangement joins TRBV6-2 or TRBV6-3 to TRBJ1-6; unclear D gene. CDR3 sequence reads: CASSPRALRSLHF. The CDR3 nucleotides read TGTGCCAGCAGTCCTCGAGCGCTCCGGTCCCTCCACTTT.